A single sample is the source of the 28 T cell receptor beta chains below, sequenced in a study of T cell changes during pregnancy in multiple sclerosis. Sequencing used immunoSEQ multiplex PCR; TCRdb keeps in-frame clones, though not all of them. This table has tens of thousands of clones, around 91% appearing once. Material: peripheral blood, obtained in the third trimester of pregnancy. The receptor source for this set is a female donor in good health, enrolled as a control in a pregnancy study.

The J gene is TRBJ2-5, the V gene TRBV11-2; D remains unclear. V was shortened by 1 base and J by 4 bases, with 7 bases between the two germline ends. There are 13 residues in the CDR3. From germline, CDR1 is SGHAT and CDR2 FQNNGV. The CDR3 protein is CASSLAVPETQYF. DNA of the CDR3: TGTGCCAGCAGCTTAGCGGTCCCAGAGACCCAGTACTTC.

The V gene is TRBV11-3, the J gene TRBJ2-3; D gene ambiguous. The CDR3 contains 12 residues. Trimming took off 1 base at V and 4 bases at J, with 3 bases between the two ends. Germline V lookup: CDR1 SGHNT, CDR2 YENEEA. CDR3 loop: CASSLASDTQYF. The CDR3 nucleotides are TGTGCCAGCAGCTTAGCATCAGATACGCAGTATTTT.

CDR3 nucleotides: TGTGCCAGCTCACCTCGCAATCCCCAGGGCACAGATACGCAGTATTTT. Translating gives CASSPRNPQGTDTQYF. The V call is TRBV18, the J call TRBJ2-3; the D is unclear. V dropped 3 bases and J dropped 1 base, with 14 bases sitting between them. CDR1 is KGHSH and CDR2 is LQKENI in the germline V gene. CDR3 length equals 16 residues. Using reference TRBV18 and TRBJ2-3 for the parts outside the CDR3, the full variable domain is NAGVMQNPRHLVRRRGQEARLRCSPMKGHSHVYWYRQLPEEGLKFMVYLQKENIIDESGMPKERFSAEFPKEGPSILRIQQVVRGDSAAYFCASSPRNPQGTDTQYFGPGTRLTVL.

The sample holds one count of this clone. V gene TRBV2 combines with J gene TRBJ2-5, with 11 bases fitting TRBD2. CDR1 is SNHLY, CDR2 FYNNEI, per germline. CDR3 length: 16 residues. V trimming: 3 bases; J trimming: 4 bases; junction bases outside the gene matches: 7. The DNA of the CDR3 is TGTGCCAGCAGTGACCCACTAGCGGGAGTTCGAGAGACCCAGTACTTC. Translating gives CASSDPLAGVRETQYF.

This chain's CDR3 is CASSPDRVPLNTEAFF. The CDR3 region has the DNA TGTGCCAGCTCACCCGACAGGGTGCCCCTGAACACTGAAGCTTTCTTT. The genes are TRBV18 and TRBJ1-1, with 7 bases identical to TRBD1. Germline V gene data show CDR1 as KGHSH and CDR2 as LQKENI. Trimming at V came to 3 bases and at J to 0 bases, leaving 7 bases not matched to a gene. The CDR3 length is 16 residues.

The chain has TRBV19 and TRBJ1-4; 7 bases agree with TRBD1. The CDR3 runs 14 residues. V trimming: 6 bases; J trimming: 7 bases; junction bases outside the gene matches: 8. Per the germline V gene, CDR1 is LNHDA and CDR2 is SQIVND (reference sequence). This CDR3 reads CASRQTGPGEKLFF. DNA for the CDR3: TGTGCCAGTAGGCAGACAGGGCCGGGTGAAAAACTGTTTTTT.

For the CDR3, the DNA is TGTGCCAGCAGACCTAACCGGGGGGGAGTTATAAACATTCAGTACTTC. Translating it yields CASRPNRGGVINIQYF. The V and J genes are TRBV2 and TRBJ2-4; TRBD2 agrees at 8 bases. Unmatched junction bases numbered 13, after V lost 6 bases and J lost 6 bases. The CDR3 contains 16 residues. The germline V gene has CDR1 SNHLY and CDR2 FYNNEI.

The gene calls are TRBV18 and TRBJ1-2, with unresolved D. CDR1 and CDR2 (germline): KGHSH, LQKENI. The V gene lost 2 bases and the J gene lost 2 bases, with 21 bases spanning the gap. The CDR3 covers 18 residues. CDR3 in DNA: TGTGCCAGCTCACCATTAGAGACAAAAGGTTGGATGAACTATGGCTACACCTTC. Its translation is CASSPLETKGWMNYGYTF.

This clone was recorded only once. This chain uses TRBV19 with TRBJ2-5, with 7 nucleotides matching TRBD2. The V and J ends lost 3 bases and 1 base, in that order; junction bases with no gene match: 2. The CDR3 runs 14 residues. The V gene's germline CDR1 is LNHDA and CDR2 SQIVND (reference sequence). Written as DNA, the CDR3 is TGTGCCAGTAGTATGTGGGGGGGCCAAGAGACCCAGTACTTC. This codes for CASSMWGGQETQYF.

The V and J genes are TRBV27 and TRBJ2-7, with D tentatively TRBD1 (5 bases). Trimming shortened V by 5 bases and J by 7 bases, and 21 bases separated the two germline ends. This CDR3 has 15 residues. Germline CDR1 reads MNHEY; CDR2 reads SMNVEV (reference sequence). The CDR3 sequence: CASSIIQGSAREQYF. In DNA, the CDR3 is TGTGCCAGCAGTATAATTCAGGGTTCCGCGCGGGAGCAGTACTTC.

This chain links TRBV30 with TRBJ1-2; 10 bases match TRBD1. The CDR3 length is 14 residues. V shed 4 bases, J shed 7 bases, and the junction held 9 bases outside the gene matches. From germline, CDR1 is GTSNPN and CDR2 SVGIG (reference sequence). In nucleotides, the CDR3 is TGTGCCTGGATAAAGGCGACAGGGGGCGCTGGCTACACCTTC. It encodes CAWIKATGGAGYTF.

This clone has only a few counts. The chain uses TRBV7-9 and TRBJ1-6; 8 nucleotides line up with TRBD1. Germline CDR1 is SEHNR and CDR2 is FQNEAQ (reference sequence). The CDR3 is 16 amino acids. Trimming took 1 base from V and 3 from J; bases not matched to a gene: 2. The CDR3 protein is CASSLGQGFYNSPLHF. CDR3 DNA sequence: TGTGCCAGCAGCTTAGGACAGGGGTTCTATAATTCACCCCTCCACTTT. The full variable domain, its missing parts supplied by reference TRBV7-9 and TRBJ1-6, is DTGVSQNPRHKITKRGQNVTFRCDPISEHNRLYWYRQTLGQGPEFLTYFQNEAQLEKSRLLSDRFSAERPKGSFSTLEIQRTEQGDSAMYLCASSLGQGFYNSPLHFGNGTRLTVT.

CDR3 in DNA: TGTGCCAGCAGCTTAGACGGGACTAGCGGCCTCAATGAGCAGTTCTTC. This codes for CASSLDGTSGLNEQFF. This chain uses TRBV7-2 with TRBJ2-1, with 11 positions matching TRBD2. This CDR3 contains 16 residues. Germline V gene sequence: CDR1 SGHTA, CDR2 FQGNSA. With 1 base clipped from V and 6 bases from J, the junction kept 5 bases outside the gene matches.

The V gene is TRBV5-4, the J gene TRBJ1-1, with D possibly TRBD1 on 5 matching bases. The CDR3 consists of 15 residues. Germline CDR1 and CDR2: SGHNT and YYREEE (reference sequence). Trimming cost V 0 bases and J 1 base, with 10 bases left between them. The CDR3 sequence is CASSLAQGPNTEAFF. CDR3 bases: TGTGCCAGCAGCTTGGCTCAGGGTCCGAACACTGAAGCTTTCTTT.

V is TRBV28 and J is TRBJ2-1; 7 bases map to TRBD2. The CDR3 runs to 15 residues. V shed 2 bases, J shed 4 bases, and the junction held 5 bases outside the gene matches. Germline CDR1 reads MDHEN; CDR2 reads SYDVKM. The CDR3 is CASSLVSGPYNEQFF. DNA for the CDR3: TGTGCCAGCAGTTTAGTTAGCGGGCCTTACAATGAGCAGTTCTTC. Supplemented by reference TRBV28 and TRBJ2-1, the full variable domain reads DVKVTQSSRYLVKRTGEKVFLECVQDMDHENMFWYRQDPGLGLRLIYFSYDVKMKEKGDIPEGYSVSREKKERFSLILESASTNQTSMYLCASSLVSGPYNEQFFGPGTRLTVL.

This chain connects TRBV27 to TRBJ1-4; D is ambiguous. This CDR3 has 15 residues. Between the trimmed V and J ends, which lost 5 bases and 5 bases, there was a span of 15 bases. CDR1 and CDR2 from the germline V gene are MNHEY and SMNVEV (reference sequence). This CDR3 is CASSPLEGINEKLFF. In DNA form, the CDR3 reads TGTGCCAGCAGTCCCCTGGAGGGTATCAATGAAAAACTGTTTTTT.

The chain is built from TRBV15 and TRBJ2-3; possible D gene TRBD1, 5 bases. CDR1 is LNHNV and CDR2 is YYDKDF in the germline V gene (reference sequence). Trimming took 0 bases from V and 3 from J, leaving 7 bases between them. The CDR3 runs to 14 residues. Written as DNA, the CDR3 is TGTGCCACCAGCAGAGATCCAGGGACAGATACGCAGTATTTT. Protein sequence: CATSRDPGTDTQYF.

The rearrangement joins TRBV19 to TRBJ1-1; possible D gene TRBD1, 5 bases. The V gene lost 10 bases and the J gene lost 2 bases, with 14 bases spanning the gap. The V gene's germline CDR1 is LNHDA and CDR2 SQIVND (reference sequence). The CDR3 has 13 residues. The CDR3 sequence: CATARGGNTEAFF. CDR3 nucleotides: TGTGCCACCGCCCGGGGGGGTAACACTGAAGCTTTCTTT.

The chain joins TRBV11-2 to TRBJ2-7, with 10 bases lining up with TRBD2. CDR1 is SGHAT, CDR2 FQNNGV, per germline. The CDR3 is 18 amino acids. Trimming took 6 bases from V and 5 from J; bases not matched to a gene: 19. The CDR3 is CASSRTSGGPYLVHEQYF. The CDR3 DNA reads as TGTGCCAGCAGTAGGACTAGCGGTGGTCCTTACCTCGTCCACGAGCAGTACTTC.

This chain connects TRBV2 to TRBJ1-4, with D tentatively TRBD1 (6 bases). Germline V gene sequence: CDR1 SNHLY, CDR2 FYNNEI. The CDR3 extends over 15 amino acids. Trimming cost V 5 bases and J 8 bases, with 18 bases left between them. The CDR3 protein is CASSLGHGGDEKLFF. The CDR3 DNA reads TGTGCCAGCAGTCTGGGACACGGGGGGGACGAAAAACTGTTTTTT.

The chain employs TRBV6-6 and TRBJ1-4; 8 bases line up with TRBD1. The CDR3 is made up of 14 amino acids. J lost 3 bases, V lost 6 bases, and 3 bases had no gene match. Germline assignment: CDR1 MNHNY and CDR2 SVGAGI (reference sequence). The CDR3 DNA reads as TGTGCCAGCAGGCCAGGGGGCGCTAATGAAAAACTGTTTTTT. This sequence encodes CASRPGGANEKLFF.

The rearrangement joins TRBV28 to TRBJ1-6; D ambiguous. V was clipped by 3 bases and J by 6 bases, with 3 bases between them. This CDR3 comprises 12 residues. Germline CDR1 reads MDHEN; CDR2 reads SYDVKM. DNA for the CDR3: TGTGCCAGCAGTTTGAGTAATTCACCCCTCCACTTT. Its protein is CASSLSNSPLHF.

The V gene is TRBV28, the J gene TRBJ1-1, with D perhaps matching TRBD1 (6 bases). The V and J ends lost 3 bases and 0 bases respectively, with 14 bases between them. CDR3 length: 16 residues. Germline V lookup: CDR1 MDHEN, CDR2 SYDVKM. The CDR3 DNA reads as TGTGCCAGCAGTTTCCTGAAAGGGGGGGTGAACACTGAAGCTTTCTTT. Translated, it gives CASSFLKGGVNTEAFF. Combining the CDR3 with reference TRBV28 and TRBJ1-1 gives the whole variable domain DVKVTQSSRYLVKRTGEKVFLECVQDMDHENMFWYRQDPGLGLRLIYFSYDVKMKEKGDIPEGYSVSREKKERFSLILESASTNQTSMYLCASSFLKGGVNTEAFFGQGTRLTVV.

Written as DNA, the CDR3 is TGTGCCAGCTCTCGGACAGGCGGGACCCAGTACTTC. This codes for CASSRTGGTQYF. V is TRBV18 and J is TRBJ2-5; 7 nucleotides agree with TRBD1. The CDR3 runs to 12 residues. The germline V gene has CDR1 KGHSH and CDR2 LQKENI. V lost 6 bases to trimming and J lost 7 bases; unmatched junction nucleotides: 5.

The chain links TRBV7-2 to TRBJ1-5; D gene unclear. The ends were cut back, 0 bases at V and 3 bases at J, with 9 bases in the middle. The CDR3 has 15 residues. Germline-derived CDR1 and CDR2 are SGHTA and FQGNSA. The CDR3: CASSLAGGNNQPQHF. CDR3 DNA: TGTGCCAGCAGCTTAGCGGGAGGGAACAATCAGCCCCAGCATTTT.

This sequence joins TRBV18 and TRBJ2-5, with D possibly TRBD2 on 6 matching bases. Deletions cut 3 bases from V and 1 base from J, with 6 bases between. Germline V gives CDR1 KGHSH, CDR2 LQKENI. The CDR3 extends over 13 amino acids. CDR3 amino acids: CASSPGLQETQYF. In nucleotides, the CDR3 is TGTGCCAGCTCACCGGGACTCCAAGAGACCCAGTACTTC.

The rearrangement uses TRBV5-4 and TRBJ2-2, with TRBD1 matching over 8 bases. The CDR3 is 19 amino acids. J was trimmed by 6 bases and V by 1 base; bases with no gene match: 17. Looked up from germline, CDR1 is SGHNT and CDR2 is YYREEE (reference sequence). CDR3 sequence: CASSLKAGGAGRYAGELFF. CDR3 in DNA: TGTGCCAGCAGCTTGAAGGCAGGGGGCGCGGGCAGGTATGCCGGGGAGCTGTTTTTT.

The rearrangement uses TRBV29-1 and TRBJ1-2, with 11 bases fitting TRBD1. The CDR3 has 16 amino acids. From germline, CDR1 is SQVTM and CDR2 ANQGSEA. V dropped 0 bases and J dropped 3; count of bases not matched to a gene: 6. The CDR3 loop reads CSVEEIGGQGDYGYTF. As DNA, the CDR3 is TGCAGCGTTGAAGAGATTGGGGGACAGGGGGACTATGGCTACACCTTC.